This T cell receptor beta chain was identified during a study of spatial heterogeneity in lung cancer. Regarding this clonotype: The library was prepared for alpha chains; this beta chain is a stray read, so its frequency means little.

Germline lookup yields CDR1 MDHEN and CDR2 SYDVKM. V was cut by 7 bases and J by 0 bases, with 10 bases left in between. The CDR3 has 14 residues. TCRdb fed the 5' RACE reads into MiXCR, producing one record per CDR3 protein. The repertoire has 9,500 to 12,000 distinct CDR3 sequences, around 6.6% of them found once; the top ten carry roughly 28%. Described time point: sample taken at primary tumor resection. Unsorted samples of tumor, nontumor lung or frozen PBMC had their whole RNA sequenced. A total of around 72 untreated early-stage non-small cell lung cancer patients served as donors. The receptor comes from a male donor with early-stage non-small cell lung cancer. The rearrangement links TRBV28 to TRBJ1-3; the D is unclear. Sequenced material: PBMCs, taken at surgery. CDR3: CASTGVNSGNTIYF. CDR3 coding DNA: TGTGCCAGCACCGGCGTAAACTCTGGAAACACCATATATTTT.